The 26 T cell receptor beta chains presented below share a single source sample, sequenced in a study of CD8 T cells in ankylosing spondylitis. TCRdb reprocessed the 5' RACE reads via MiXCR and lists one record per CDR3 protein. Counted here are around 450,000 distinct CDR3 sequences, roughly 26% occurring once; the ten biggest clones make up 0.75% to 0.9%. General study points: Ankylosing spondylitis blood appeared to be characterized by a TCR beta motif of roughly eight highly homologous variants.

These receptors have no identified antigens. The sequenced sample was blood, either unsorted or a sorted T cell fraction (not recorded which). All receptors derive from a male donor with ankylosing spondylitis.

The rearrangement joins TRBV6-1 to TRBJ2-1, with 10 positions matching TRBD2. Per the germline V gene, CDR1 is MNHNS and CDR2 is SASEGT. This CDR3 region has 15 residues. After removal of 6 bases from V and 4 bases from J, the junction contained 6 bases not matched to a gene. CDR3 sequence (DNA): TGTGCCAGCAGACCTTCTAGCGGGAGTTACAATGAGCAGTTCTTC. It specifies CASRPSSGSYNEQFF.

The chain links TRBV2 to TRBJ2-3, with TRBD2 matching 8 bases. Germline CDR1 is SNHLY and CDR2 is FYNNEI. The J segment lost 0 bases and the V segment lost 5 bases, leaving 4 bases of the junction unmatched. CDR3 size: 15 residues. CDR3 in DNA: TGTGCCAGCAGTCCGGGACTAGTAAGCACAGATACGCAGTATTTT. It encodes CASSPGLVSTDTQYF.

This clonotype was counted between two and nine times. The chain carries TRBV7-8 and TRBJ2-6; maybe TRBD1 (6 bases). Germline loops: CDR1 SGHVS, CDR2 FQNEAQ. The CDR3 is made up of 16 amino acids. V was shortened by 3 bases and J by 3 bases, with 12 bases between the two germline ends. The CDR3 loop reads CASSLVGAFGANVLTF. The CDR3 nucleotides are TGTGCCAGCAGCTTGGTGGGGGCTTTTGGGGCCAACGTCCTGACTTTC.

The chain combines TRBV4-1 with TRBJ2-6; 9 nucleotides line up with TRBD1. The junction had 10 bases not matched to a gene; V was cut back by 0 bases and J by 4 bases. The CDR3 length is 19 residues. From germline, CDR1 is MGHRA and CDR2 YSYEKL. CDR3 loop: CASSQDQGTGWSGANVLTF. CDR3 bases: TGCGCCAGCAGCCAAGACCAAGGGACAGGGTGGTCCGGGGCCAACGTCCTGACTTTC.

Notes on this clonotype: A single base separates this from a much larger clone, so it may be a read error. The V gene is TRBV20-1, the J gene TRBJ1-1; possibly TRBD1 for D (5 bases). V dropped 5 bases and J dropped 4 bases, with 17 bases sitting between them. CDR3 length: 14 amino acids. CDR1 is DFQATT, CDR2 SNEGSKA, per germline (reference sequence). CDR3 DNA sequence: TGCAGTGCTTCCACCCAGGGAATGAGCACTGAAGCTTTCTTT. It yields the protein CSASTQGMSTEAFF.

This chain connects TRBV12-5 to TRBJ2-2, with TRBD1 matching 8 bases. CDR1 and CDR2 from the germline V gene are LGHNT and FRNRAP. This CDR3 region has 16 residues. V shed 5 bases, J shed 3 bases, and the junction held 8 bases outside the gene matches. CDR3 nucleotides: TGTGCTAGTGGTCCACCGGACAGGGCGTACACCGGGGAGCTGTTTTTT. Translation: CASGPPDRAYTGELFF.

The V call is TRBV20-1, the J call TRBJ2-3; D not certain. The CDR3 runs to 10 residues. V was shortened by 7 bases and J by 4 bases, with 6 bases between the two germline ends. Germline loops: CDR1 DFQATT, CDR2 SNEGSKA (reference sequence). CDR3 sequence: CSGQADTQYF. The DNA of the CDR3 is TGCAGTGGGCAGGCAGATACGCAGTATTTT.

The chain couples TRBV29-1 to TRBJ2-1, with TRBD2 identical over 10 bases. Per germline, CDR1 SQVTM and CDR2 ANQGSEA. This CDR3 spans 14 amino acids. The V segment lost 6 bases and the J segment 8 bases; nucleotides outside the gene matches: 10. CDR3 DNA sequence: TGCAGCGTCCCGCTAGCGGGAGCGGCCCATGAGCAGTTCTTC. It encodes CSVPLAGAAHEQFF.

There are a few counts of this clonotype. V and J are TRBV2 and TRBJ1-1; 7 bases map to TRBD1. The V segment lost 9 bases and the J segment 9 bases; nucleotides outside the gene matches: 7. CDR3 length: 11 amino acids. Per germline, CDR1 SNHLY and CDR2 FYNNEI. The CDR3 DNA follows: TGTGCCAGGGACAGGAACCGGCAAGCTTTCTTT. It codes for CARDRNRQAFF.

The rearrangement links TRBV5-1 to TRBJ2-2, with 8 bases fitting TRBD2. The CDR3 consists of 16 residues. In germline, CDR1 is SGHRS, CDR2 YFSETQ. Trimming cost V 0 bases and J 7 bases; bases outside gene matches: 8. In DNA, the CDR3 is TGCGCCAGCAGCTTGGAGGGACTAGGAGCGATCGGGGAGCTGTTTTTT. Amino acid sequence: CASSLEGLGAIGELFF.

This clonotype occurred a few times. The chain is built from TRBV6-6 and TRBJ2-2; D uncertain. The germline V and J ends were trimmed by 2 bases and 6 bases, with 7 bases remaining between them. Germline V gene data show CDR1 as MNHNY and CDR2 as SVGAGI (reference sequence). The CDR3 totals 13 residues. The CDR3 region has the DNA TGTGCCAGCAGTTACGCAGGCGCCGGGGAGCTGTTTTTT. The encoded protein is CASSYAGAGELFF.

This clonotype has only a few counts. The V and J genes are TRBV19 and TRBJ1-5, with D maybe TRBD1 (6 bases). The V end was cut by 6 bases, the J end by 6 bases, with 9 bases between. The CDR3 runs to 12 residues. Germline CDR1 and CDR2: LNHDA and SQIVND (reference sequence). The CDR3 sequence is CASRDSSQPQHF. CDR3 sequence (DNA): TGTGCCAGTAGGGACAGTTCTCAGCCCCAGCATTTT.

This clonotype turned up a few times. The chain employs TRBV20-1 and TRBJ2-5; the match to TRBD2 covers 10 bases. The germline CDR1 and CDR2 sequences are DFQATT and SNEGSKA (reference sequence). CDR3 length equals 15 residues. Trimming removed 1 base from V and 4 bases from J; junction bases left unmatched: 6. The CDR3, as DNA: TGCAGTGCTAGAGTTCCGGGACTAGCGATAGAGACCCAGTACTTC. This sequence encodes CSARVPGLAIETQYF.

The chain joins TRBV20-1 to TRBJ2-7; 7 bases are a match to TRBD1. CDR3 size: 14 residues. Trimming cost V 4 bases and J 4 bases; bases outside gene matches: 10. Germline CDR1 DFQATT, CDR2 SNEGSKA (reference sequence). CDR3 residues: CSAIAGGYFYEQYF. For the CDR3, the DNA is TGCAGTGCTATAGCAGGGGGATATTTTTACGAGCAGTACTTC.

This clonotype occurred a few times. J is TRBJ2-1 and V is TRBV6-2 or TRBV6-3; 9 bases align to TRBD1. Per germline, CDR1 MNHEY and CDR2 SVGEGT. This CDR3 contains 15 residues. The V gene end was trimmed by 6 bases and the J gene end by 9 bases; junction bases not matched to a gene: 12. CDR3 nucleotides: TGTGCCAGCAGCGGACTCCGGGACAGGGACGGTGAGCAGTTCTTC. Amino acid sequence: CASSGLRDRDGEQFF.

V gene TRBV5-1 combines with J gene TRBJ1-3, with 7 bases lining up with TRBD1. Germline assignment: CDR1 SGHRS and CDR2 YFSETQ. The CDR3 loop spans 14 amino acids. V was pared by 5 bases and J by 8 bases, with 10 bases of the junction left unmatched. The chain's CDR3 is CASRSGGGEDTIYF. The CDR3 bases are TGCGCCAGCAGATCCGGAGGGGGCGAAGACACCATATATTTT.

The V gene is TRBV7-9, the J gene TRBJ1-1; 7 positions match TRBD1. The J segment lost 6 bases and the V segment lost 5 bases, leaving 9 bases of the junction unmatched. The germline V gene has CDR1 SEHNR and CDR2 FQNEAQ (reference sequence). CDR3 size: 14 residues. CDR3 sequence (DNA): TGTGCCAGCAGCCCGAGACAGGGAATCGCTGAAGCTTTCTTT. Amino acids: CASSPRQGIAEAFF.

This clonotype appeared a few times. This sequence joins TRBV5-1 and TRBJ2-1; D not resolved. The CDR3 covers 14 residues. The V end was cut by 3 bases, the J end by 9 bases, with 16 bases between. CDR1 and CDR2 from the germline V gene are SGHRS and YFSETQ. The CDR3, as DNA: TGCGCCAGCAGCTCCAACGGACCCATTGGTGAGCAGTTCTTC. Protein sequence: CASSSNGPIGEQFF.

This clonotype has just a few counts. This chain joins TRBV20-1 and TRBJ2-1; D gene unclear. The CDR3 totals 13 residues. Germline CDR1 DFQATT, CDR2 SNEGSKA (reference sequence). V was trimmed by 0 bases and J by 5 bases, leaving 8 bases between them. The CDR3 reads CSARDRPDNEQFF. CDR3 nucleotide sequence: TGCAGTGCTAGAGATAGGCCAGACAATGAGCAGTTCTTC.

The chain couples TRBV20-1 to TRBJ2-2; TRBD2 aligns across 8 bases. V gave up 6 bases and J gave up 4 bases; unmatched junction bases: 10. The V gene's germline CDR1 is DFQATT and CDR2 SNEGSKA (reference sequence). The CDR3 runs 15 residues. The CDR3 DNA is TGCAGTGCAACTAAGACTAGCGTGGGCACCGGGGAGCTGTTTTTT. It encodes CSATKTSVGTGELFF.

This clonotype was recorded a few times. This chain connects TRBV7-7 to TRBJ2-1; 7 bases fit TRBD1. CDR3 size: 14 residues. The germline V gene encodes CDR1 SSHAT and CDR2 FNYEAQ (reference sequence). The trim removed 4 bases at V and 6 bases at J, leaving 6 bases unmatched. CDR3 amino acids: CASSSSPGGNEQFF. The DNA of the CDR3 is TGTGCCAGCAGCTCCTCCCCAGGGGGCAATGAGCAGTTCTTC.

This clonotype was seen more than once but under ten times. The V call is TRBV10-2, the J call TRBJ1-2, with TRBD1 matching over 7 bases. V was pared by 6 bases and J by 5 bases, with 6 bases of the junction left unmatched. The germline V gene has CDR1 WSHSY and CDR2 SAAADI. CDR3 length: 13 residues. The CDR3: CASRAGGSYGYTF. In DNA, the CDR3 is TGCGCCAGCAGGGCAGGGGGTTCGTATGGCTACACCTTC.

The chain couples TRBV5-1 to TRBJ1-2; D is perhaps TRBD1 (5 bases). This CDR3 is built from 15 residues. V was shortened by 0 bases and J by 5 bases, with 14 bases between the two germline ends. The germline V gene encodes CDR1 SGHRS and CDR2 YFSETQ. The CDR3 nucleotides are TGCGCCAGCAGCTTGGGAGGGGACGCGGCGTATGGCTACACCTTC. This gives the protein CASSLGGDAAYGYTF.

CDR3 DNA sequence: TGTGCCAGCAGACCGGAGTGGGGGTACGAGCAGTACGTC. It yields the protein CASRPEWGYEQYV. J is TRBJ2-7 and V is TRBV6-4; D tentatively reads TRBD1 or TRBD2 (5 bases each). V lost 6 bases to trimming and J lost 4 bases, with 13 bases between them. In germline, CDR1 is MRHNA, CDR2 SNTAGT. CDR3 size: 13 residues.

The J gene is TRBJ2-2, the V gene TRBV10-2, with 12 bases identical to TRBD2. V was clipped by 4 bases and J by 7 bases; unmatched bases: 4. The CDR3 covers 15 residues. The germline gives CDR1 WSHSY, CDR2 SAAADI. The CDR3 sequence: CASSVLAGGHGELFF. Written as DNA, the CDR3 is TGCGCCAGCAGTGTTCTAGCGGGAGGGCACGGGGAGCTGTTTTTT.

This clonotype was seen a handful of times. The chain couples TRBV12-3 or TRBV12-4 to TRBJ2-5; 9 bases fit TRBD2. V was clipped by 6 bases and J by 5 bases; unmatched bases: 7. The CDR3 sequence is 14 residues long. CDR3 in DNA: TGTGCCAGCAGCCGTAGCGGGAGTGGTGAGACCCAGTACTTC. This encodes CASSRSGSGETQYF.